The 20 T cell receptor beta chains presented below share a single source sample, sequenced in a study of technical replicates of blood from a few donors. Clones were sequenced by immunoSEQ multiplex PCR, and TCRdb holds only the in-frame ones, with some missing. The sample consists of almost 90,000 clones, approximately 95% of them appearing once. Input material: T cells isolated from PBMCs. These receptors originate from a human donor in good health.

The genes are TRBV7-9 and TRBJ1-3; D is uncertain. From germline, CDR1 is SEHNR and CDR2 FQNEAQ (reference sequence). Between the trimmed V and J ends, which lost 4 bases and 0 bases, there was a span of 10 bases. This CDR3 is built from 15 residues. The CDR3 spells CASSYGSRSGNTIYF. Written as DNA, the CDR3 is TGTGCCAGCAGCTACGGGTCACGCTCTGGAAACACCATATATTTT.

The chain links TRBV5-1 to TRBJ2-1; 10 bases agree with TRBD1. With V trimmed by 4 bases and J by 8 bases, 6 bases remained unmatched. Germline V gene sequence: CDR1 SGHRS, CDR2 YFSETQ. This CDR3 spans 14 amino acids. The CDR3 reads CASSQTGGQYEQFF. The CDR3 coding sequence is TGCGCCAGCAGCCAGACAGGGGGCCAGTATGAGCAGTTCTTC.

The chain joins TRBV28 to TRBJ1-4, with D unresolved. There are 15 residues in the CDR3. The germline CDR1 and CDR2 sequences are MDHEN and SYDVKM. Trimming took off 2 bases at V and 5 bases at J, with 12 bases between the two ends. CDR3 protein: CASSLLAGSNEKLFF. CDR3 coding DNA: TGTGCCAGCAGTTTACTAGCCGGGTCGAATGAAAAACTGTTTTTT.

This chain connects TRBV2 to TRBJ2-4, with D perhaps matching TRBD2 (6 bases). The CDR3 runs to 12 residues. V was cut by 9 bases and J by 9 bases, with 15 bases left in between. Germline values: CDR1 SNHLY, CDR2 FYNNEI. CDR3 amino acids: CASIEDGGIQYF. The CDR3 nucleotides read TGTGCCAGTATAGAGGACGGGGGCATTCAGTACTTC.

This rearrangement joins TRBV27 to TRBJ1-1; TRBD1 might be the D (5 bases). The CDR3 totals 14 residues. Germline lookup yields CDR1 MNHEY and CDR2 SMNVEV (reference sequence). Trimming took 1 base from V and 4 from J, leaving 10 bases between them. The CDR3 sequence: CASSLFGGGTEAFF. CDR3 bases: TGTGCCAGCAGTTTATTCGGGGGTGGCACTGAAGCTTTCTTT.

The chain combines TRBV7-3 with TRBJ2-7, with a weak D call TRBD1 (6 bases). The CDR3 spans 15 residues. Germline-derived CDR1 and CDR2 are SGHTA and FQGTGA. V was cut by 1 base and J by 1 base, with 11 bases left in between. Here the CDR3 DNA reads TGTGCCAGCAGCTTAAACAGGGTATTATCCTACGAGCAGTACTTC. Its protein is CASSLNRVLSYEQYF.

This chain joins TRBV22-1 and TRBJ1-5; the listed D gene, TRBD1, was not tested against the DNA. TRBV22-1 is a pseudogene locus. This CDR3 contains 15 residues. The CDR3 coding sequence is TGTCCTGGGAGCGGTAGGGGGTCCTCGGGGCAGCCCCAGCATTTT. This sequence encodes CPGSGRGSSGQPQHF.

The rearrangement joins TRBV10-2 to TRBJ1-1; the match to TRBD1 covers 7 bases. V lost 6 bases to trimming and J lost 1 base; unmatched junction nucleotides: 5. Germline CDR1 is WSHSY and CDR2 is SAAADI. The CDR3 length is 14 residues. CDR3 nucleotides: TGCGCCAGCAGAACCGGGACAGCGAACACTGAAGCTTTCTTT. Translated: CASRTGTANTEAFF.

The chain carries TRBV19 and TRBJ2-2, with D possibly being TRBD1 (5 bases). Per the germline V gene, CDR1 is LNHDA and CDR2 is SQIVND (reference sequence). The CDR3 covers 14 residues. Trimming removed 2 bases from V and 3 bases from J, with 7 bases in between. CDR3 DNA sequence: TGTGCCAGTAGTATAACCAGGGACACCGGGGAGCTGTTTTTT. Translated, it gives CASSITRDTGELFF.

The V gene is TRBV9, the J gene TRBJ2-2, with a possible D match to TRBD1 (6 bases). The germline CDR1 and CDR2 sequences are SGDLS and YYNGEE. With 4 bases removed from V and 4 bases from J, the gap between germline ends came to 17 bases. The CDR3 sequence is 16 residues long. This CDR3 reads CASSFDRSKSTGELFF. Written as DNA, the CDR3 is TGTGCCAGCAGCTTCGACAGGTCAAAGAGCACCGGGGAGCTGTTTTTT.

The chain couples TRBV29-1 to TRBJ2-3; D is unresolved. V was shortened by 7 bases and J by 3 bases, with 5 bases between the two germline ends. CDR1 SQVTM and CDR2 ANQGSEA come from the germline V gene. This CDR3 is built from 10 residues. CDR3 protein: CSGQTDTQYF. The CDR3, as DNA: TGCAGCGGCCAGACAGATACGCAGTATTTT.

The genes are TRBV7-2 and TRBJ2-1, with 8 bases matching TRBD2. Per the germline V gene, CDR1 is SGHTA and CDR2 is FQGNSA. After removal of 6 bases from V and 5 bases from J, the junction contained 12 bases not matched to a gene. CDR3 length: 16 amino acids. CDR3: CASSSIGTSSHNEQFF. The CDR3 region has the DNA TGTGCCAGCAGTTCGATCGGGACTAGTTCCCACAATGAGCAGTTCTTC. The full variable domain, rest sourced from reference TRBV7-2 and TRBJ2-1, is GAGVSQSPSNKVTEKGKDVELRCDPISGHTALYWYRQSLGQGLEFLIYFQGNSAPDKSGLPSDRFSAERTGGSVSTLTIQRTQQEDSAVYLCASSSIGTSSHNEQFFGPGTRLTVL.

The V call is TRBV2, the J call TRBJ2-4; 8 bases map to TRBD2. The CDR3 sequence is 14 residues long. Trimming removed 3 bases from V and 7 bases from J; junction bases left unmatched: 5. Germline CDR1 and CDR2: SNHLY and FYNNEI. The CDR3 nucleotides read TGTGCCAGCAGTGAGCGAGCGGGAGTCAACATTCAGTACTTC. It translates to CASSERAGVNIQYF.

This clone has just one count. The V and J genes are TRBV6-5 and TRBJ2-3, with a possible D match to TRBD1 (5 bases). V was cut by 7 bases and J by 4 bases, with 15 bases left in between. Germline V CDR1 and CDR2: MNHEY, SVGAGI. The CDR3 loop spans 14 amino acids. The chain's CDR3 is CASKAGLGADTQYF. Written as DNA, the CDR3 is TGTGCCAGCAAGGCAGGGCTTGGGGCAGATACGCAGTATTTT.

The J gene is TRBJ1-2, the V gene TRBV4-1; a weak D match, TRBD1 (5 bases). Germline-derived CDR1 and CDR2 are MGHRA and YSYEKL. The CDR3 spans 16 residues. V lost 6 bases to trimming and J lost 0 bases, with 17 bases between them. DNA for the CDR3: TGCGCCAGCAGTCGCCCCGAGGGGACTCCTAACTATGGCTACACCTTC. Translating it yields CASSRPEGTPNYGYTF.

The chain links TRBV2 to TRBJ2-5, with 7 nucleotides matching TRBD2. The DNA end is more similar to TRBJ2-7, so the J call may be wrong. The V gene's germline CDR1 is SNHLY and CDR2 FYNNEI. The length of the CDR3 is 14 residues. The CDR3 nucleotides are TGTGCCAGCACCCGGGAGACTAGCCGGTACGAGCAGTACTTC. Amino acid sequence: CASTRETSRYEQYF.

J is TRBJ1-5 and V is TRBV7-6, with 8 bases lining up with TRBD1. Germline V lookup: CDR1 SGHVS, CDR2 FNYEAQ. This CDR3 contains 13 residues. The V gene end was trimmed by 5 bases and the J gene end by 4 bases; junction bases not matched to a gene: 1. The CDR3 nucleotides are TGTGCCAGCAGCCGGACAGGGAATCAGCCCCAGCATTTT. Amino acids: CASSRTGNQPQHF.

This chain connects TRBV19 to TRBJ1-1; TRBD1 agrees at 7 bases. V was pared by 5 bases and J by 0 bases, with 9 bases of the junction left unmatched. This CDR3 has 16 residues. Germline V CDR1 and CDR2: LNHDA, SQIVND (reference sequence). The CDR3 nucleotides are TGTGCCAGTAGTCCTCCCCGGACAGGCATGAACACTGAAGCTTTCTTT. It translates to CASSPPRTGMNTEAFF.

The rearrangement uses TRBV28 and TRBJ1-5, with D perhaps matching TRBD1 (5 bases). From germline, CDR1 is MDHEN and CDR2 SYDVKM. Trimming removed 1 base at V and 0 bases at J, with 10 bases between. The CDR3 runs to 16 residues. CDR3 sequence reads: CASSLYLGDSNQPQHF. CDR3 sequence (DNA): TGTGCCAGCAGTTTATATTTAGGGGATAGCAATCAGCCCCAGCATTTT.

This rearrangement joins TRBV14 to TRBJ2-7, with D perhaps TRBD1 (6 bases). The V gene's germline CDR1 is SGHDN and CDR2 FVKESK. This CDR3 is built from 14 residues. Trimming removed 2 bases at V and 4 bases at J, with 12 bases between. The CDR3 DNA reads TGTGCCAGCAGCCAACAGGGGACGGTTTACGAGCAGTACTTC. Its protein product is CASSQQGTVYEQYF.